The 32 T cell receptor beta chains reported below all come from one sample, sequenced in a study of T cell responses to AZD1222 COVID-19 vaccine. Repertoires were generated with immunoSEQ multiplex PCR, while TCRdb's copy carries only in-frame clones and drops some. This table holds approximately 210,000 clones, just over 90% found once. The material was peripheral blood, obtained 28 days after the second AZD1222 dose. These receptors originate from an adult who received the AZD1222 COVID-19 vaccine.

This chain links TRBV5-1 with TRBJ2-3; D unclear. The CDR3 has 14 amino acids. CDR1 and CDR2 (germline): SGHRS, YFSETQ. V was cut by 6 bases and J by 0 bases, with 11 bases left in between. DNA for the CDR3: TGCGCCAGCATGTCGCTAGTAAGCACAGATACGCAGTATTTT. Encoded protein: CASMSLVSTDTQYF.

The J gene is TRBJ1-1, the V gene TRBV7-8; TRBD1 aligns across 8 bases. J gave up 5 bases and V 11 bases, and 16 bases lay outside the gene matches. Germline CDR1 SGHVS, CDR2 FQNEAQ. This CDR3 region has 15 residues. Here the CDR3 reads CAGEPLGQGWTEAFF. The CDR3 nucleotides are TGTGCCGGAGAACCTCTCGGACAGGGTTGGACTGAAGCTTTCTTT.

The J gene is TRBJ1-2, the V gene TRBV28; D not resolved. The CDR3 has 12 amino acids. Germline V CDR1 and CDR2: MDHEN, SYDVKM. The V and J ends lost 5 bases and 8 bases respectively, with 12 bases between them. The CDR3 DNA follows: TGTGCCAGCAGTCAGAGGACGTCGGGCTACACCTTC. Translation gives CASSQRTSGYTF.

This rearrangement joins TRBV7-2 to TRBJ2-1; 8 bases are shared with TRBD2. Trimming at V came to 5 bases and at J to 3 bases, leaving 9 bases not matched to a gene. CDR3 length equals 16 residues. Germline loops: CDR1 SGHTA, CDR2 FQGNSA. In DNA, the CDR3 is TGTGCCAGCAGCGTATCATGGACTAGCCTCTACAATGAGCAGTTCTTC. This sequence encodes CASSVSWTSLYNEQFF.

The genes are TRBV7-6 and TRBJ2-1, with TRBD2 matching over 9 bases. After removal of 2 bases from V and 5 bases from J, the junction contained 13 bases not matched to a gene. The CDR3 covers 18 residues. The V gene's germline CDR1 is SGHVS and CDR2 FNYEAQ. CDR3 amino acids: CASSLWGGRVLKNNEQFF. In DNA, the CDR3 is TGTGCCAGCAGCTTATGGGGCGGGAGGGTACTCAAAAACAATGAGCAGTTCTTC.

A single count supports this clone. This chain joins TRBV2 and TRBJ2-1; 7 nucleotides agree with TRBD2. CDR3 length: 15 amino acids. V gave up 11 bases and J gave up 5 bases; unmatched junction bases: 15. Germline CDR1 and CDR2: SNHLY and FYNNEI. The CDR3 here is CASDPAGGRNNEQFF. CDR3 in DNA: TGTGCCTCTGATCCGGCGGGCGGGAGAAACAATGAGCAGTTCTTC.

V usage is TRBV19 and J usage is TRBJ2-7, with 9 bases aligning to TRBD2. The CDR3 covers 14 residues. Germline-derived CDR1 and CDR2 are LNHDA and SQIVND (reference sequence). With V trimmed by 3 bases and J by 7 bases, 7 bases remained unmatched. The CDR3 loop reads CASSIGGRGWEQYF. CDR3 DNA: TGTGCCAGTAGTATCGGCGGGAGGGGCTGGGAGCAGTACTTC.

The genes are TRBV3-1 (or the pseudogene TRBV3-2) and TRBJ2-2; 9 positions match TRBD1. Germline V gives CDR1 LGHDT, CDR2 YNNKEL (reference sequence). This CDR3 spans 15 amino acids. Trimming cost V 4 bases and J 5 bases; bases outside gene matches: 5. CDR3 in amino acids: CASSPGTGRTGELFF. DNA of the CDR3: TGTGCCAGCAGCCCCGGGACAGGGCGGACCGGGGAGCTGTTTTTT.

This clone was seen a handful of times. The V and J genes are TRBV5-1 and TRBJ1-3; the D gene is possibly TRBD1 (6 bases). This CDR3 spans 15 amino acids. The V end lost 0 bases, the J end lost 3 bases, and 10 bases lay between the germline ends. The germline V gene has CDR1 SGHRS and CDR2 YFSETQ. CDR3 DNA sequence: TGCGCCAGCAGCTTGGAACAGGGTCTTGGAAACACCATATATTTT. Residues: CASSLEQGLGNTIYF.

The CDR3 nucleotides are TGTGCCAGCAGTTTAAGGGGCGGGGGGTGGAACTATGGCTACACCTTC. Translated: CASSLRGGGWNYGYTF. This chain uses TRBV27 with TRBJ1-2; a possible D gene is TRBD1 (5 bases). Germline CDR1 is MNHEY and CDR2 is SMNVEV (reference sequence). Trimming shortened V by 2 bases and J by 2 bases, and 15 bases separated the two germline ends. The CDR3 contains 16 residues.

V is TRBV19 and J is TRBJ2-1, with TRBD2 as a possible D gene (6 bases). This CDR3 spans 15 amino acids. CDR1 and CDR2 from the germline V gene are LNHDA and SQIVND (reference sequence). Trimming shortened V by 4 bases and J by 2 bases, and 12 bases separated the two germline ends. CDR3 amino acids: CASSRQAGAYNEQFF. DNA for the CDR3: TGTGCCAGTAGTAGACAAGCGGGCGCCTACAATGAGCAGTTCTTC.

The V call is TRBV9, the J call TRBJ1-2; unclear D gene. The ends were cut back, 0 bases at V and 3 bases at J, with 6 bases in the middle. Germline V lookup: CDR1 SGDLS, CDR2 YYNGEE. The CDR3 contains 13 residues. The CDR3 sequence is CASSVALYYGYTF. The CDR3, as DNA: TGTGCCAGCAGCGTAGCGTTATACTATGGCTACACCTTC.

This clone was recorded a few times. The gene calls are TRBV11-3 and TRBJ2-7, with 8 bases that match TRBD1. Germline V gene sequence: CDR1 SGHNT, CDR2 YENEEA. After removal of 8 bases from V and 0 bases from J, the junction contained 15 bases not matched to a gene. The CDR3 runs to 17 residues. CDR3 nucleotide sequence: TGTGCCAGCGAGCCAGTATTTCGACAGGGGAGCTCCTACGAGCAGTACTTC. Its translation: CASEPVFRQGSSYEQYF.

This clone was seen a handful of times. The gene calls are TRBV19 and TRBJ1-2; TRBD1 agrees at 7 bases. The V gene's germline CDR1 is LNHDA and CDR2 SQIVND (reference sequence). Losses at the gene ends were 6 bases for V and 7 bases for J; bases not matched to a gene: 8. The CDR3 extends over 13 amino acids. The CDR3 spells CASRIDREAGYTF. CDR3 DNA sequence: TGTGCCAGTAGGATCGACAGGGAGGCTGGCTACACCTTC.

The chain uses TRBV9 and TRBJ2-7, with 9 bases that match TRBD2. Germline trimming cut 0 bases from V and 5 bases from J; bases unmatched to any gene: 6. Germline V CDR1 and CDR2: SGDLS, YYNGEE. This CDR3 has 15 amino acids. The CDR3 loop reads CASSVGSGSPHEQYF. CDR3 in DNA: TGTGCCAGCAGCGTAGGTAGCGGGAGTCCCCACGAGCAGTACTTC.

The genes are TRBV28 and TRBJ1-1; D is undetermined. There are 13 residues in the CDR3. V lost 8 bases, J lost 3 bases, and 13 bases lay in between. Germline CDR1 and CDR2: MDHEN and SYDVKM. The CDR3 protein is CASGPQGDTEAFF. The CDR3 DNA reads as TGTGCCAGCGGACCCCAAGGCGACACTGAAGCTTTCTTT.

For the CDR3, the DNA is TGTGCCGGGCGGACGTTTGAGGGTGGTGGCTACACCTTC. This encodes CAGRTFEGGGYTF. V usage is TRBV28 and J usage is TRBJ1-2; D not resolved. Trimming stripped 11 bases from V and 7 bases from J, with 20 bases between. From germline, CDR1 is MDHEN and CDR2 SYDVKM. This CDR3 region has 13 residues.

A remark on this clone: The sample carries other DNA sequences with the same CDR3. The rearrangement joins TRBV5-1 to TRBJ2-5; D possibly matches TRBD1 or TRBD2 (5 bases each). Germline values: CDR1 SGHRS, CDR2 YFSETQ. Trimming cost V 0 bases and J 4 bases, with 7 bases left between them. The CDR3 runs to 13 residues. The CDR3 loop is CASSLAGGETQYF. CDR3 bases: TGCGCCAGCAGCTTGGCTGGGGGAGAGACCCAGTACTTC.

This clone was recorded only once. The J gene is TRBJ2-1, the V gene TRBV7-3, with 13 bases identical to TRBD2. CDR1 and CDR2 from the germline V gene are SGHTA and FQGTGA. This CDR3 has 15 residues. V lost 5 bases to trimming and J lost 7 bases; unmatched junction nucleotides: 5. CDR3 amino acids: CASSRTSGSGNEQFF. In DNA form, the CDR3 reads TGTGCCAGCAGCCGGACTAGCGGGAGTGGTAATGAGCAGTTCTTC.

The chain has TRBV28 and TRBJ1-5; D gene ambiguous. Germline-derived CDR1 and CDR2 are MDHEN and SYDVKM. V was shortened by 6 bases and J by 5 bases, with 11 bases between the two germline ends. The CDR3 consists of 13 residues. As DNA, the CDR3 is TGTGCCAGCAGGCGGGGAACTTATCAGCCCCAGCATTTT. This gives the protein CASRRGTYQPQHF.

This chain joins TRBV6-5 and TRBJ2-7; D is possibly TRBD2 (5 bases). V lost 2 bases and J lost 7, with 15 bases in between. This CDR3 is built from 14 residues. The germline CDR1 and CDR2 sequences are MNHEY and SVGAGI. CDR3 region: CASSYGGRTLEQYF. The CDR3 DNA is TGTGCCAGCAGTTACGGAGGACGGACCTTGGAGCAGTACTTC.

This chain joins TRBV10-1 and TRBJ2-1; the D is unclear. V shed 11 bases and J shed 8 bases, with 22 bases lying between them. Germline V lookup: CDR1 WNHNN, CDR2 SYGVQD (reference sequence). The CDR3 loop spans 14 amino acids. The CDR3 DNA follows: TGCGCCTCGGTCCGCCGCCTCCTCGTCTATGAGCAGTTCTTC. It codes for CASVRRLLVYEQFF.

V and J are TRBV7-8 and TRBJ1-5; D ambiguous. V lost 6 bases, J lost 7 bases, and 13 bases lay in between. The CDR3 consists of 13 residues. The germline CDR1 and CDR2 sequences are SGHVS and FQNEAQ. The CDR3 DNA sequence: TGTGCCAGCAGTAGGGTGCGAGAACAGCCCCAGCATTTT. It yields the protein CASSRVREQPQHF.

The chain recombines TRBV5-5 with TRBJ2-3; D might be TRBD1 or TRBD2, each matching 5 bases. Germline lookup yields CDR1 SGHKS and CDR2 YYEKEE (reference sequence). Deletions cut 2 bases from V and 6 bases from J, with 10 bases between. The CDR3 has 13 residues. CDR3 loop: CASSFTGGDTQYF. DNA of the CDR3: TGTGCCAGCAGCTTTACAGGAGGCGATACGCAGTATTTT.

The chain has TRBV7-3 and TRBJ1-3, with D possibly TRBD1 on 6 matching bases. The CDR3 consists of 16 residues. The V gene lost 4 bases and the J gene lost 0 bases, with 13 bases spanning the gap. Germline CDR1 and CDR2: SGHTA and FQGTGA. CDR3 residues: CASSSSGTPSGNTIYF. DNA for the CDR3: TGTGCCAGCAGCTCATCCGGGACACCCTCTGGAAACACCATATATTTT.

The J gene is TRBJ2-5, the V gene TRBV6-5; D is possibly TRBD2 (5 bases). Trimming took 6 bases from V and 4 from J, leaving 15 bases between them. Germline-derived CDR1 and CDR2 are MNHEY and SVGAGI. The CDR3 is 14 residues long. CDR3 sequence reads: CASSPWRNGETQYF. Here the CDR3 DNA reads TGTGCCAGCAGCCCCTGGAGGAATGGAGAGACCCAGTACTTC.

This sequence joins TRBV24-1 and TRBJ2-2; D possibly corresponds to TRBD2 (5 bases). Trimming pared 6 bases from V and 2 bases from J, leaving 6 bases between. This CDR3 has 13 amino acids. Per germline, CDR1 KGHDR and CDR2 SFDVKD. The CDR3 reads CATSTRNTGELFF. Here the CDR3 DNA reads TGTGCCACCAGTACTAGAAACACCGGGGAGCTGTTTTTT.

This chain connects TRBV7-3 to TRBJ2-1; 7 nucleotides match TRBD2. The V segment lost 2 bases and the J segment 5 bases; nucleotides outside the gene matches: 12. Germline assignment: CDR1 SGHTA and CDR2 FQGTGA. There are 17 residues in the CDR3. CDR3 amino acids: CASSLVGGRVSNNEQFF. CDR3 in DNA: TGTGCCAGCAGCTTAGTAGGTGGGAGGGTGTCTAACAATGAGCAGTTCTTC.

This clone was seen a single time. V and J are TRBV21-1 and TRBJ2-3; TRBD2 was called by the table and not checked on the DNA. TRBV21-1 is a pseudogene locus. CDR3 length equals 18 residues. CDR3 bases: TGTGCCACTCCTAGCGGGAGTCTGTTCTTTGGCTCCCCAGATACGCAGTATTTT. It yields the protein CATPSGSLFFGSPDTQYF.

The chain combines TRBV10-3 with TRBJ1-1; the D is unclear. Trimming took 10 bases from V and 1 from J, leaving 10 bases between them. This CDR3 is 12 amino acids long. Per the germline V gene, CDR1 is ENHRY and CDR2 is SYGVKD. The CDR3 DNA sequence: TGTGCCAGTGCTACGGGGAACACTGAAGCTTTCTTT. Translating it yields CASATGNTEAFF.

This chain links TRBV4-2 with TRBJ2-7; TRBD2 aligns across 9 bases. Germline CDR1 and CDR2: LGHNA and YNFKEQ. The CDR3 is 15 amino acids. The junction had 6 bases not matched to a gene; V was cut back by 4 bases and J by 2 bases. Here the CDR3 reads CASSPRTSATYEQYF. The CDR3 bases are TGTGCCAGCAGCCCCCGGACTAGCGCTACCTACGAGCAGTACTTC.

This CDR3 is CASSLSSNDNEQFF. The CDR3 DNA reads as TGTGCCAGCAGCTTATCTAGCAACGACAATGAGCAGTTCTTC. The chain employs TRBV7-2 and TRBJ2-1, with a weak D call TRBD2 (5 bases). The CDR3 loop spans 14 amino acids. V was cut by 2 bases and J by 5 bases, with 10 bases left in between. Germline-derived CDR1 and CDR2 are SGHTA and FQGNSA.